This record covers a single T cell receptor beta chain. Its antigen is currently unknown. CDR1 is SQVTM, CDR2 ANQGSEA, per germline. With 4 bases removed from V and 0 bases from J, the gap between germline ends came to 8 bases. This CDR3 has 13 residues. This sample was taken from a study of OX40 agonist ivuxolimab in advanced cancers. Study summary: Enrolled patients in dose escalation had cancers that were hepatocellular carcinoma, melanoma, renal cell or head and neck cancer. Allowance was made for prior anti-PD-1, anti-PD-L1 or anti-CTLA-4 therapy, and around 44% had some.

Method: immunoSEQ multiplex PCR; TCRdb's copy keeps in-frame clones and lacks some. The sample includes around 92,000 clones, 85% to 95% of them seen just once. Whole-study findings and limits: Among patients with partial responses at 0.1-3.0 mg/kg, clonal expansion was among the lowest.

V gene TRBV29-1 combines with J gene TRBJ2-3, with D unclear. Specimen: CD4+ or CD8+ T cells sorted from blood, collected in a trial of the OX40 agonist ivuxolimab. The source of this sequence is an adult with an advanced solid tumor such as melanoma, head and neck, liver or kidney cancer. CDR3 DNA: TGCAGCGTTGTCTACTCCAGCACAGATACGCAGTATTTT. Its protein is CSVVYSSTDTQYF.